This entry concerns a single T cell receptor (beta chain). Its antigen is currently unknown. Germline loops: CDR1 MDHEN, CDR2 SYDVKM. The CDR3 is 14 residues long. V was pared by 2 bases and J by 3 bases, with 11 bases between. The data stem from a study of T cells after yellow fever vaccination. Study details: The authors prepared low-cell-number fractions using SMART-Seq v4 Ultra Low Input.

TCRdb called the 5' RACE reads again in MiXCR, with one record for every CDR3 protein. The profile shows 550,000 or so distinct CDR3 sequences, 15% to 20% of them singletons. General study results and limits: Abundant bulk-derived clonotypes could contaminate FACS-sorted repertoires. Only a minor proportion of clonotypes was detected across both CD4 and CD8 compartments.

V gene TRBV28 combines with J gene TRBJ2-7; D gene unclear. The TCR was taken from a man aged 25 to 45 who received the YFV17D yellow fever vaccine. Here the sequenced sample was PBMCs, taken 15 days after the yellow fever booster vaccination. The CDR3 loop reads CASSLPRRIYEQYF. CDR3 nucleotide sequence: TGTGCCAGCAGTTTACCCAGAAGGATCTACGAGCAGTACTTC.